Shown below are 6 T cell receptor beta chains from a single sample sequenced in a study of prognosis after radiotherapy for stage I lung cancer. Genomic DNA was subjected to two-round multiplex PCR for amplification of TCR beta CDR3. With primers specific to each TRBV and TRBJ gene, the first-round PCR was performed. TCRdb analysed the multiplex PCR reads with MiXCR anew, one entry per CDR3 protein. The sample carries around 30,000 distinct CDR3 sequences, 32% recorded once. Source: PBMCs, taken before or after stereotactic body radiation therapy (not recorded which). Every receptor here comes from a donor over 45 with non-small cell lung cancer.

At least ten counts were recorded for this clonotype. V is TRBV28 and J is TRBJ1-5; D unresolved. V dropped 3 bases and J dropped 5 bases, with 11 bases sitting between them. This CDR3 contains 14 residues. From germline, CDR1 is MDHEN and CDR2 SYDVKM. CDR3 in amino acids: CASSFSRRDQPQHF. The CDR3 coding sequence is TGTGCCAGCAGTTTTTCCCGGAGGGATCAGCCCCAGCATTTT.

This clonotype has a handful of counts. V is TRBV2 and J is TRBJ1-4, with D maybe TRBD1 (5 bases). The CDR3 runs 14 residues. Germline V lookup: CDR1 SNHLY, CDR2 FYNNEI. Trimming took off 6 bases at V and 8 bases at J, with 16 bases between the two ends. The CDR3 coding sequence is TGTGCCAGCAGAGAACAGGTCTCTAGCGAAAAACTGTTTTTT. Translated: CASREQVSSEKLFF.

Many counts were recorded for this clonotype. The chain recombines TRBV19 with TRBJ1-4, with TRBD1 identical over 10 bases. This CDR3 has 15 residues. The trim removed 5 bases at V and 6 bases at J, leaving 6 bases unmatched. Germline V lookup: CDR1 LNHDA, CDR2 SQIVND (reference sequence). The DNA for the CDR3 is TGTGCCAGTAGTTTAACCGGGACAGGGGATGAAAAACTGTTTTTT. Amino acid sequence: CASSLTGTGDEKLFF.

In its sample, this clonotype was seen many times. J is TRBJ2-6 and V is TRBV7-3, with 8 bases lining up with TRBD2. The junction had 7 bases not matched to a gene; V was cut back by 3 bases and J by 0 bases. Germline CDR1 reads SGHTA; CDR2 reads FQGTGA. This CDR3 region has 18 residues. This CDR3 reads CASSFHSGVSSGANVLTF. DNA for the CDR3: TGTGCCAGCAGCTTCCATAGCGGGGTTAGCTCTGGGGCCAACGTCCTGACTTTC.

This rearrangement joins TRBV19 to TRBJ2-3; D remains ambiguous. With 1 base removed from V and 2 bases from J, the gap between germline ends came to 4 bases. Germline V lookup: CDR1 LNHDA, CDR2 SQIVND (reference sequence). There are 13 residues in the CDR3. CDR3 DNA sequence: TGTGCCAGTAGTATAGCAGCCACAGATACGCAGTATTTT. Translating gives CASSIAATDTQYF.

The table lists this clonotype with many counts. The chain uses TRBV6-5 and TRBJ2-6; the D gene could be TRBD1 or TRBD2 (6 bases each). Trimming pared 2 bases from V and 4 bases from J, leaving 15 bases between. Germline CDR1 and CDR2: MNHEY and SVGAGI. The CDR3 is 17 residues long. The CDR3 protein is CASSYLRGRPGANVLTF. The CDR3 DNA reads TGTGCCAGCAGTTACCTCCGGGGGCGGCCCGGGGCCAACGTCCTGACTTTC.